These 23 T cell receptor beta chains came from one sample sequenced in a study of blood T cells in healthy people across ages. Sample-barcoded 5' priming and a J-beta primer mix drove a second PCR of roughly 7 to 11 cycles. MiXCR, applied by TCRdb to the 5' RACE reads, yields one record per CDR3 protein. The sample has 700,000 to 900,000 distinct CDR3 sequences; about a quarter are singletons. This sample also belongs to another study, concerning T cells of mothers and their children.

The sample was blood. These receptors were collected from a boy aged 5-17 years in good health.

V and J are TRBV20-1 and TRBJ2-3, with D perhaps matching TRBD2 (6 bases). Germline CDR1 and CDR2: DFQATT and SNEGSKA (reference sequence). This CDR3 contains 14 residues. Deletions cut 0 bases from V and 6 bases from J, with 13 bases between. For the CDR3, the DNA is TGCAGTGCTAGAGATCTGAGGAGCGGGGATACGCAGTATTTT. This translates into CSARDLRSGDTQYF.

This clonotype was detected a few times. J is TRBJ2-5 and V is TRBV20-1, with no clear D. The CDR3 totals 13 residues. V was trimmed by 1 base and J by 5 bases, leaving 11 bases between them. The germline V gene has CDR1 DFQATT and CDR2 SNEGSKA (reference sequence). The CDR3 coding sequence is TGCAGTGCTAGAGGTGGTAGTTGGGAGACCCAGTACTTC. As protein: CSARGGSWETQYF.

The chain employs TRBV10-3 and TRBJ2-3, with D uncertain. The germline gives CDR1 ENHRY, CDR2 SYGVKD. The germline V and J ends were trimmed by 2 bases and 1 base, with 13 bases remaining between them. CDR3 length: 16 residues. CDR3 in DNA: TGTGCCATCAGTGAGGGGCCCGCATCGGGCACAGATACGCAGTATTTT. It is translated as CAISEGPASGTDTQYF.

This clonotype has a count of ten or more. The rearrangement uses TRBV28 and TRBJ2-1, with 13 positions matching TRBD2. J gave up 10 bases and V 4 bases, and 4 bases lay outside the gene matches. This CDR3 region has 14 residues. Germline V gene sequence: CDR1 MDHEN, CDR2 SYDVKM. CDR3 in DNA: TGTGCCAGCAGTTGGACTAGCGGGGGCGGGGAGCAGTTCTTC. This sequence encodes CASSWTSGGGEQFF.

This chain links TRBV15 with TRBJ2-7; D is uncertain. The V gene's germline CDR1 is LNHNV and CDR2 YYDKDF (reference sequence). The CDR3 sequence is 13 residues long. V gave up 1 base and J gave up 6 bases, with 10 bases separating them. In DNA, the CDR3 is TGTGCCACCAGCAGAGTAGTGACCGGCGAGCAGTACTTC. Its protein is CATSRVVTGEQYF.

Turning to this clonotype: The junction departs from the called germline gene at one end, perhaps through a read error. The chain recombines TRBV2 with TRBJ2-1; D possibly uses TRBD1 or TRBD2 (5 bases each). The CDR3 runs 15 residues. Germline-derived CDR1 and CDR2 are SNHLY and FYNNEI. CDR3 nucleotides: TGTGCCAGTAGTGCGAGGGGCCGTATTCGCAATGAGCAGTTCTTC. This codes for CASSARGRIRNEQFF.

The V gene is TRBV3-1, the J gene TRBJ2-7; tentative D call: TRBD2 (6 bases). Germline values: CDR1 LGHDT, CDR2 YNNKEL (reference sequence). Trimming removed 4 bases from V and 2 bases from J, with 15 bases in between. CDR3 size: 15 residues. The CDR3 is CASSLNPRGTYEQYF. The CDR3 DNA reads TGTGCCAGCAGCCTCAACCCGCGGGGAACCTACGAGCAGTACTTC.

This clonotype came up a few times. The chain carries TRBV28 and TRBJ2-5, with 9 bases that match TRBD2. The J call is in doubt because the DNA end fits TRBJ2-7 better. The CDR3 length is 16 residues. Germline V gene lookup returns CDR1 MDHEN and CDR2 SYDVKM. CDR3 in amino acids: CASSLVAGGHGYEQYF. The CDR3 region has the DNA TGTGCCAGCAGTTTAGTCGCGGGGGGGCACGGATACGAGCAGTACTTC.

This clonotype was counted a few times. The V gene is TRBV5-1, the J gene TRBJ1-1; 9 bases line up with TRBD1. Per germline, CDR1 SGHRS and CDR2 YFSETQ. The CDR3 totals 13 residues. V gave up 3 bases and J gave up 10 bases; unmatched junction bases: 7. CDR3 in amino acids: CASSSAQGARAFF. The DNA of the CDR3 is TGCGCCAGCAGCTCGGCACAGGGGGCGAGAGCTTTCTTT.

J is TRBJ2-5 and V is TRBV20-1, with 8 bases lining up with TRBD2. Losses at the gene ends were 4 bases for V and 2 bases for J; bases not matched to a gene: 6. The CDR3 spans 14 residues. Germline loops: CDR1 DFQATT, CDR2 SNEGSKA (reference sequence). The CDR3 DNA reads TGCAGTGCTACAGCCGGGGGGGATCAAGAGACCCAGTACTTC. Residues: CSATAGGDQETQYF.

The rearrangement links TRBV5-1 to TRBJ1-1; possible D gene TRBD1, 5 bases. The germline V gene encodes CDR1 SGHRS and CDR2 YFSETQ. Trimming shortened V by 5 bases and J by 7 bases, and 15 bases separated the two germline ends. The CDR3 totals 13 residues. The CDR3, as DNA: TGCGCCAGCAGTGTGAAGGGGTGGGGTGAAGCTTTCTTT. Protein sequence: CASSVKGWGEAFF.

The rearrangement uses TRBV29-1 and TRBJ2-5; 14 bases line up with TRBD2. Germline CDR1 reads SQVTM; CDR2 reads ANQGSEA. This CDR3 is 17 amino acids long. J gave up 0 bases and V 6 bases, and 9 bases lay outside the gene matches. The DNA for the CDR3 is TGCAGCGTCCTAGGGACTAGCGGGGGTTCGTACCAAGAGACCCAGTACTTC. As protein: CSVLGTSGGSYQETQYF.

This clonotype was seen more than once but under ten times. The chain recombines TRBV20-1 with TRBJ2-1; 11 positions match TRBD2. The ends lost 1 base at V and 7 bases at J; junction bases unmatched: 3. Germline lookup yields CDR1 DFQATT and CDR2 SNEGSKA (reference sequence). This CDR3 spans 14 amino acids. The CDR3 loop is CSARGSGGGNEQFF. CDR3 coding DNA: TGCAGTGCTAGAGGTAGCGGGGGGGGGAATGAGCAGTTCTTC.

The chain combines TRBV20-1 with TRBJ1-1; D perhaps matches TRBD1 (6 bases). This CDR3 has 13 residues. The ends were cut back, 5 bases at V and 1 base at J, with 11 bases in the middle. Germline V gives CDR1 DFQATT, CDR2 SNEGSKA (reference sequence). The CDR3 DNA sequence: TGCAGTGCTTACGGGACACAGAACACTGAAGCTTTCTTT. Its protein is CSAYGTQNTEAFF.

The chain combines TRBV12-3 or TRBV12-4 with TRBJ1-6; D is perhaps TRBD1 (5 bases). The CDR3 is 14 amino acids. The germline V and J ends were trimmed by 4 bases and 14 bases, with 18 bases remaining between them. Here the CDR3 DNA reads TGTGCCAGCAGTTCCAGTCCCAGGGTTTTAGCCCTCCACTTT. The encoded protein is CASSSSPRVLALHF.

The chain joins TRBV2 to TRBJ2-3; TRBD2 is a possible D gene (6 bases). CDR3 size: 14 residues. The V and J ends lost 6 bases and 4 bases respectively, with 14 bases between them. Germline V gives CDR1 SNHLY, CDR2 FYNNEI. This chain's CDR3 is CASSAEGGSDTQYF. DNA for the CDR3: TGTGCCAGCAGCGCCGAGGGAGGCTCAGATACGCAGTATTTT.

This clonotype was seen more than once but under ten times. CDR3 coding DNA: TGTGCCAGCAGTTACCCGCGGGGTAGCGGGGAAAACTACGAGCAGTACTTC. Translation gives CASSYPRGSGENYEQYF. The V and J genes are TRBV6-2 or TRBV6-3 and TRBJ2-5, with 8 bases fitting TRBD2. The J call may not be correct, given that the DNA end is closer to TRBJ2-7. The length of the CDR3 is 17 residues. The germline CDR1 and CDR2 sequences are MNHEY and SVGEGT.

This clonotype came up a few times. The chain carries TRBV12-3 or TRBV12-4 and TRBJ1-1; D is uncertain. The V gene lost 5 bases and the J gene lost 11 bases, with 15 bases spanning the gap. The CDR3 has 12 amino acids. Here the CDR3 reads CASSPLDRRAFF. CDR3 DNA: TGTGCCAGCAGTCCCTTGGATAGACGGGCTTTCTTT.

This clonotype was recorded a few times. CDR3 sequence reads: CASSYGGWETQYF. The CDR3 bases are TGTGCCAGCAGTTACGGGGGCTGGGAGACCCAGTACTTC. This chain links TRBV12-3 or TRBV12-4 with TRBJ2-5; the D call may be TRBD1 or TRBD2 (6 bases each). V was trimmed by 4 bases and J by 5 bases, leaving 11 bases between them. The CDR3 has 13 residues.

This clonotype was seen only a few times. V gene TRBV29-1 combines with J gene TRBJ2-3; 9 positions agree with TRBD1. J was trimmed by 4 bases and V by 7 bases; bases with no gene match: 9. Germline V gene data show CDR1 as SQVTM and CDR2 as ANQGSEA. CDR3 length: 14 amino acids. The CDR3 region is CSAQDRGGPDTQYF. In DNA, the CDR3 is TGCAGCGCCCAAGACAGGGGGGGTCCAGATACGCAGTATTTT.

In nucleotides, the CDR3 is TGTGCCAGCAGCTTAGTCAGCTCTGGAAACACCATATATTTT. As protein: CASSLVSSGNTIYF. This sequence joins TRBV7-2 and TRBJ1-3; D remains ambiguous. Trimming took off 1 base at V and 0 bases at J, with 4 bases between the two ends. CDR3 length: 14 residues. The germline V gene encodes CDR1 SGHTA and CDR2 FQGNSA.

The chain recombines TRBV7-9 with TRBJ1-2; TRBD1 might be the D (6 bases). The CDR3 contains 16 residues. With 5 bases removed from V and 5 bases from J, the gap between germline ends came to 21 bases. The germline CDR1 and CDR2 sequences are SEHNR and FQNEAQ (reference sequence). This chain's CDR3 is CASSREWGGQLYGYTF. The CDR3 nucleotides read TGTGCCAGCAGCCGCGAATGGGGGGGGCAACTATATGGCTACACCTTC.

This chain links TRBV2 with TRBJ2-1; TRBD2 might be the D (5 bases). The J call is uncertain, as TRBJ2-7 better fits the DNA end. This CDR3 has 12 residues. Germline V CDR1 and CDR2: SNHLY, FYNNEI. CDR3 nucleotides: TGTGCCAGCAGTGGGCCCGGGAATGAGCAGTACTTC. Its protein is CASSGPGNEQYF.